These 19 T cell receptor beta chains were all obtained from the same sample, sequenced in a study of CD8 T cells in Susac syndrome. cDNA came from around 0.5 to 1 ug RNA primed by random hexamers. TCRdb re-derived calls from the immunoSEQ multiplex PCR reads in MiXCR, one entry per CDR3 protein. The sample includes around 190,000 distinct CDR3 sequences, around 94% of them seen just once. The sample comprised CD4+ T cells from PBMCs. Receptor source: a human donor with Susac syndrome.

V gene TRBV6-5 combines with J gene TRBJ2-5; tentatively, D is TRBD2 (6 bases). V lost 6 bases, J lost 5 bases, and 16 bases lay in between. CDR3 length equals 14 residues. CDR1 MNHEY and CDR2 SVGAGI come from the germline V gene. The CDR3 DNA reads as TGTGCCAGCAGCCCAGGAGGGGCCTTGGAGACCCAGTACTTC. The encoded protein is CASSPGGALETQYF.

The chain employs TRBV18 and TRBJ1-1, with a weak D call TRBD1 (6 bases). The V and J ends lost 5 bases and 4 bases respectively, with 14 bases between them. CDR1 and CDR2 from the germline V gene are KGHSH and LQKENI. There are 14 residues in the CDR3. CDR3 sequence reads: CASSTSGGGTEAFF. The CDR3 DNA follows: TGTGCCAGCTCAACCTCCGGAGGGGGCACTGAAGCTTTCTTT.

This clonotype was seen once. The chain employs TRBV29-1 and TRBJ2-7, with D perhaps given as TRBD1 or TRBD2 (5 bases each). The CDR3 spans 13 residues. V lost 5 bases and J 3 bases, leaving 14 bases between the germline ends. Germline CDR1 and CDR2: SQVTM and ANQGSEA. CDR3 in DNA: TGCAGCGTTTTAAGGGACGGAGGCTACGAGCAGTACTTC. It codes for CSVLRDGGYEQYF.

The CDR3 DNA reads TGTGCCAGTAGTACTAGCGGGTCGGGGACCCAGTACTTC. Encoded protein: CASSTSGSGTQYF. The chain uses TRBV19 and TRBJ2-5; 8 nucleotides line up with TRBD2. The germline V gene has CDR1 LNHDA and CDR2 SQIVND (reference sequence). With 4 bases clipped from V and 7 bases from J, the junction kept 5 bases outside the gene matches. The CDR3 has 13 residues.

The chain is built from TRBV20-1 and TRBJ2-1; the match to TRBD1 covers 7 bases. CDR3 length: 13 amino acids. From germline, CDR1 is DFQATT and CDR2 SNEGSKA (reference sequence). J was trimmed by 8 bases and V by 5 bases; bases with no gene match: 9. CDR3 in amino acids: CSAVRQGSDEQFF. CDR3 coding DNA: TGCAGTGCTGTCCGACAGGGAAGTGATGAGCAGTTCTTC.

The chain carries TRBV18 and TRBJ2-7; a weak D match, TRBD1 (6 bases). V was trimmed by 0 bases and J by 2 bases, leaving 8 bases between them. The CDR3 is made up of 14 amino acids. Germline CDR1 is KGHSH and CDR2 is LQKENI. The CDR3 DNA sequence: TGTGCCAGCTCACCACCGACAGGAACCTACGAGCAGTACTTC. This translates into CASSPPTGTYEQYF.

The gene calls are TRBV7-3 and TRBJ2-5; 7 positions agree with TRBD2. The CDR3 extends over 14 amino acids. V trimming: 5 bases; J trimming: 5 bases; junction bases outside the gene matches: 8. Germline-derived CDR1 and CDR2 are SGHTA and FQGTGA. CDR3 sequence reads: CASSPARGDETQYF. The CDR3 DNA follows: TGTGCCAGCAGCCCCGCCCGGGGGGATGAGACCCAGTACTTC.

The rearrangement links TRBV27 to TRBJ2-1; D may be TRBD1 or TRBD2 (5 bases each). The CDR3 is made up of 15 amino acids. Germline V lookup: CDR1 MNHEY, CDR2 SMNVEV (reference sequence). Trimming shortened V by 2 bases and J by 8 bases, and 16 bases separated the two germline ends. The CDR3 DNA reads TGTGCCAGCAGTTTAGGGGCAGGACGAGGGGATGAGCAGTTCTTC. This translates into CASSLGAGRGDEQFF.

The CDR3 loop reads CSARDSRRAQNTEAFF. The CDR3 DNA sequence: TGCAGTGCTAGAGATTCACGCAGGGCCCAAAACACTGAAGCTTTCTTT. V is TRBV20-1 and J is TRBJ1-1; D is possibly TRBD1 (5 bases). The CDR3 consists of 16 residues. Germline assignment: CDR1 DFQATT and CDR2 SNEGSKA (reference sequence). Trimming stripped 0 bases from V and 2 bases from J, with 16 bases between.

This clonotype has only a few counts. This chain uses TRBV7-3 with TRBJ1-2, with D hard to call. V lost 1 base, J lost 2 bases, and 5 bases lay in between. Germline V gives CDR1 SGHTA, CDR2 FQGTGA. This CDR3 is built from 13 residues. The CDR3 region is CASSLRANYGYTF. In DNA form, the CDR3 reads TGTGCCAGCAGCTTAAGGGCCAACTATGGCTACACCTTC. Complete variable domain (other parts from reference TRBV7-3 and TRBJ1-2): GAGVSQTPSNKVTEKGKYVELRCDPISGHTALYWYRQSLGQGPEFLIYFQGTGAADDSGLPNDRFFAVRPEGSVSTLKIQRTERGDSAVYLCASSLRANYGYTFGSGTRLTVV.

V gene TRBV15 combines with J gene TRBJ1-6; D uncertain. The germline V and J ends were trimmed by 3 bases and 14 bases, with 17 bases remaining between them. Looked up from germline, CDR1 is LNHNV and CDR2 is YYDKDF (reference sequence). The CDR3 runs to 14 residues. The CDR3 DNA is TGTGCCACCAGCAGTCCTTCTGGCGCGTTTACCCTCCACTTT. Translating gives CATSSPSGAFTLHF.

The chain has TRBV7-9 and TRBJ1-2; D not certain. Germline V gene lookup returns CDR1 SEHNR and CDR2 FQNEAQ (reference sequence). Trimming took 1 base from V and 4 from J, leaving 10 bases between them. This CDR3 has 14 amino acids. The CDR3 coding sequence is TGTGCCAGCAGCTTAGAGTTTCCGGGCTATGGCTACACCTTC. It specifies CASSLEFPGYGYTF.

The chain uses TRBV4-1 and TRBJ2-1; tentative D call: TRBD1 (6 bases). V lost 5 bases, J lost 4 bases, and 15 bases lay in between. CDR3 size: 15 residues. Germline V gene lookup returns CDR1 MGHRA and CDR2 YSYEKL. The CDR3 DNA sequence: TGCGCCAGCAGCACAGGGACCGGGCCGTACAATGAGCAGTTCTTC. Translation gives CASSTGTGPYNEQFF.

V gene TRBV30 combines with J gene TRBJ1-2; a weak D match, TRBD1 (5 bases). The germline V gene encodes CDR1 GTSNPN and CDR2 SVGIG (reference sequence). V lost 8 bases, J lost 1 base, and 17 bases lay in between. The CDR3 sequence is 14 residues long. CDR3: CASPGTGNNYGYTF. The CDR3 DNA follows: TGTGCCAGCCCCGGGACGGGGAATAACTATGGCTACACCTTC.

This clonotype was recorded only once. The J gene is TRBJ2-6, the V gene TRBV4-1; D might be TRBD1 (6 bases). The CDR3 length is 19 residues. V dropped 2 bases and J dropped 4 bases, with 21 bases sitting between them. Per germline, CDR1 MGHRA and CDR2 YSYEKL. The CDR3 DNA reads TGCGCCAGCAGCCAATCCCCTGGGCCAGGGGCGGCGGGGGCCAACGTCCTGACTTTC. This encodes CASSQSPGPGAAGANVLTF.

V and J are TRBV4-3 and TRBJ1-6; D unresolved. Germline V gene lookup returns CDR1 LGHNA and CDR2 YSLEER. This CDR3 spans 15 amino acids. V dropped 0 bases and J dropped 7 bases, with 10 bases sitting between them. CDR3 DNA sequence: TGCGCCAGCAGCCAAGACGCCAGTCCAAATTCACCCCTCCACTTT. Translating gives CASSQDASPNSPLHF.

The chain joins TRBV20-1 to TRBJ2-5, with D perhaps matching TRBD1 (6 bases). This CDR3 is 17 amino acids long. CDR1 is DFQATT and CDR2 is SNEGSKA in the germline V gene (reference sequence). V shed 0 bases and J shed 5 bases, with 22 bases lying between them. The CDR3 is CSARDPFDRRLIETQYF. The CDR3 DNA is TGCAGTGCTAGAGATCCCTTCGACAGGAGGCTTATCGAGACCCAGTACTTC.

A few counts support this clonotype. As DNA, the CDR3 is TGTGCCAGCTCACCGGGAACCCTCTCCTACGAGCAGTACTTC. Residues: CASSPGTLSYEQYF. The chain joins TRBV18 to TRBJ2-7; D remains ambiguous. V lost 3 bases and J 0 bases, leaving 9 bases between the germline ends. The CDR3 spans 14 residues. CDR1 and CDR2 from the germline V gene are KGHSH and LQKENI.

The chain is built from TRBV10-3 and TRBJ2-5; TRBD2 is a possible D gene (6 bases). Germline-derived CDR1 and CDR2 are ENHRY and SYGVKD. The CDR3 covers 15 residues. Trimming left V 3 bases short and J 4 bases short, with 15 bases between. As DNA, the CDR3 is TGTGCCATCAGTGACTACAGCGACGGGGGAGAGACCCAGTACTTC. It is translated as CAISDYSDGGETQYF.